The rows below give T cell receptor beta chains drawn from one sample of a study of CD8+CD57+ T cells in acquired aplastic anemia. TCRdb recomputed calls from the reads with MiXCR, one row per CDR3 protein. The table includes about 210,000 distinct CDR3 sequences, about 37% detected once. The sequencing input was sorted CD4+, CD8+, or CD8+CD57+ T cells (not recorded which) from PBMCs. These receptors were taken from a human donor in good health, serving as a control. The CDR3 runs from the conserved cysteine through the conserved F or W. Fields, in order: clone size, V gene, D gene, J gene, CDR3 DNA, CDR3 protein. The D gene is left open where the match is weak. Where a row states a size, it is once, few, many or the class of an expanded clone; other rows omit it.

abundance: few
v_gene: TRBV20-1
d_gene: .
j_gene: TRBJ1-3
CDR3nt: TGCAGTGCCCGTAAAGGGAGCTCCTCTGGAAACACCATATATTTT
CDR3aa: CSARKGSSSGNTIYF

abundance: few
v_gene: TRBV2
d_gene: .
j_gene: TRBJ1-2
CDR3nt: TGTGCCAGCAGCTCTTCTATACAGGCTCCAGGCTACACCTTC
CDR3aa: CASSSSIQAPGYTF

abundance: .
v_gene: TRBV2
d_gene: .
j_gene: TRBJ1-1
CDR3nt: TGTGCCAGCAGCCCCTCGCGACTAGAGGCTTTCTTT
CDR3aa: CASSPSRLEAFF

abundance: .
v_gene: TRBV25-1
d_gene: TRBD1
j_gene: TRBJ1-6
CDR3nt: TGTGCCAGCACCCAGCGAGGGACAGGGGCATCGGGTTCACCCCTCCACTTT
CDR3aa: CASTQRGTGASGSPLHF

abundance: few
v_gene: TRBV5-1
d_gene: TRBD2
j_gene: TRBJ2-1
CDR3nt: TGCGCCAGCATGGGGACTAGCGGGAGCAATGAGCAGTTCTTC
CDR3aa: CASMGTSGSNEQFF

abundance: .
v_gene: TRBV9
d_gene: TRBD2
j_gene: TRBJ2-5
CDR3nt: TGTGCCAGCAGCGTGGGGGTTGGCGGGGGGGCGGAGACCCAGTACTTC
CDR3aa: CASSVGVGGGAETQYF

abundance: .
v_gene: TRBV18
d_gene: .
j_gene: TRBJ1-2
CDR3nt: TGTGCCAGCTCACTGACAGTGCCAAACTATGGCTACACCTTC
CDR3aa: CASSLTVPNYGYTF

abundance: few
v_gene: TRBV30
d_gene: .
j_gene: TRBJ1-5
CDR3nt: TGTGCCTGGAGTGTACGGGGGGGGCTAAGCAATCAGCCCCAGCATTTT
CDR3aa: CAWSVRGGLSNQPQHF

abundance: .
v_gene: TRBV5-1
d_gene: .
j_gene: TRBJ1-2
CDR3nt: TGCGCCAGCAGCTTGTACTTTTCCGGGGACTATGGGGATGGCTACACCTTC
CDR3aa: CASSLYFSGDYGDGYTF

abundance: many
v_gene: TRBV20-1
d_gene: TRBD2
j_gene: TRBJ2-1
CDR3nt: TGCAGTGCTATAGCTAGCGGAAATGAGCAGTTCTTC
CDR3aa: CSAIASGNEQFF

abundance: many
v_gene: TRBV5-1
d_gene: TRBD1
j_gene: TRBJ2-3
CDR3nt: TGCGCCAGCAGCTTGGGACAGGGTTTGGCAGATACGCAGTATTTT
CDR3aa: CASSLGQGLADTQYF

abundance: .
v_gene: TRBV10-2
d_gene: .
j_gene: TRBJ2-3
CDR3nt: TGCGCCAACAGTGACCTCTCCGGGGATACGCAGTATTTT
CDR3aa: CANSDLSGDTQYF

abundance: many
v_gene: TRBV9
d_gene: .
j_gene: TRBJ2-1
CDR3nt: TGTGCCAGCAGCGTAGGGTTCTACTCCTACAATGAGCAGTTCTTC
CDR3aa: CASSVGFYSYNEQFF

abundance: few
v_gene: TRBV19
d_gene: .
j_gene: TRBJ1-1
CDR3nt: TGTGCCAGTAGTATTTGGACTGAAGCTTTCTTT
CDR3aa: CASSIWTEAFF

abundance: many
v_gene: TRBV12-3/TRBV12-4
d_gene: TRBD1
j_gene: TRBJ1-2
CDR3nt: TGTGCCAGCGGCCGACAGGGTTACGGCTACACCTTC
CDR3aa: CASGRQGYGYTF

abundance: many
v_gene: TRBV4-1
d_gene: .
j_gene: TRBJ1-2
CDR3nt: TGCGCCAGCACCCCGTTCGGGGGGGTGAGTAACTATGGCTACACCTTC
CDR3aa: CASTPFGGVSNYGYTF

abundance: few
v_gene: TRBV20-1
d_gene: .
j_gene: TRBJ2-1
CDR3nt: TGCAGTGCTACCATCGACAGTTACAATGAGCAGTTCTTC
CDR3aa: CSATIDSYNEQFF

abundance: many
v_gene: TRBV20-1
d_gene: .
j_gene: TRBJ2-5
CDR3nt: TGCAGTGCTAGAGATTGGGGGTCTGGGGAGACCCAGTACTTC
CDR3aa: CSARDWGSGETQYF

abundance: many
v_gene: TRBV7-9
d_gene: TRBD1
j_gene: TRBJ1-2
CDR3nt: TGTGCCAGCAGCACCGTCAGGGGGCTTAACTATGGCTACACCTTC
CDR3aa: CASSTVRGLNYGYTF

abundance: .
v_gene: TRBV25-1
d_gene: .
j_gene: TRBJ1-5
CDR3nt: TGTGCCAGCAGTAACCCAGACGCTACTAGCACGGATACGCAGCATTTT
CDR3aa: CASSNPDATSTDTQHF

abundance: few
v_gene: TRBV5-5
d_gene: .
j_gene: TRBJ1-1
CDR3nt: TGTGCCAGCAGCTCAACGGCGGGGTTCACTGAAGCTTTCTTT
CDR3aa: CASSSTAGFTEAFF

abundance: .
v_gene: TRBV2
d_gene: .
j_gene: TRBJ2-5
CDR3nt: TGTGCCAGCAGCAATAGCCAAGAGACCCAGTACTTC
CDR3aa: CASSNSQETQYF

abundance: .
v_gene: TRBV24-1
d_gene: .
j_gene: TRBJ1-5
CDR3nt: TGTGCCACCAGTCCCCGGTTTAGCAATCAGCCCCAGCATTTT
CDR3aa: CATSPRFSNQPQHF

abundance: many
v_gene: TRBV20-1
d_gene: .
j_gene: TRBJ2-7
CDR3nt: TGCAGTGCTAGGGGGGGCGCAGGGGGGTACGAGCAGTACTTC
CDR3aa: CSARGGAGGYEQYF

abundance: many
v_gene: TRBV25-1
d_gene: .
j_gene: TRBJ2-1
CDR3nt: TGTGCCAGCAGTGATTCAATAGGGGGAGGCGATGAGCAGTTCTTC
CDR3aa: CASSDSIGGGDEQFF

abundance: many
v_gene: TRBV20-1
d_gene: .
j_gene: TRBJ1-1
CDR3nt: TGCAGTGCTAAAGATCGACAGTTGAACACTGAAGCTTTCTTT
CDR3aa: CSAKDRQLNTEAFF

abundance: .
v_gene: TRBV15
d_gene: .
j_gene: TRBJ2-7
CDR3nt: TGTGCCACCAGCAGAGCGACCCGGGAGCAGTACTTC
CDR3aa: CATSRATREQYF

abundance: few
v_gene: TRBV5-1
d_gene: .
j_gene: TRBJ1-5
CDR3nt: TGCGCCAGCAAACGGGATCTAAGCAATCAGCCCCAGCATTTT
CDR3aa: CASKRDLSNQPQHF

abundance: many
v_gene: TRBV6-5
d_gene: .
j_gene: TRBJ2-7
CDR3nt: TGTGCCAGCAGTTTACAATCGACAGACTACGAGCAGTACTTC
CDR3aa: CASSLQSTDYEQYF

abundance: many
v_gene: TRBV7-9
d_gene: TRBD1
j_gene: TRBJ1-2
CDR3nt: TGTGCCAGCAGTCTACCGGGACAGGGTTTGGACTATGGCTACACCTTC
CDR3aa: CASSLPGQGLDYGYTF

abundance: many
v_gene: TRBV27
d_gene: TRBD1
j_gene: TRBJ1-2
CDR3nt: TGTGCCAGCAGCCAGGGACAGGGTCGTGGCTACACCTTC
CDR3aa: CASSQGQGRGYTF

abundance: many
v_gene: TRBV7-9
d_gene: .
j_gene: TRBJ2-7
CDR3nt: TGTGCCAGCAGTCTTCTAGCAACCGAGCAGTACTTC
CDR3aa: CASSLLATEQYF

abundance: .
v_gene: TRBV7-3
d_gene: TRBD1
j_gene: TRBJ1-6
CDR3nt: TGTGCCAGCAGCTTAACGGGGACAGGGGGCGTTTCACCCCTCCACTTT
CDR3aa: CASSLTGTGGVSPLHF

abundance: few
v_gene: TRBV18
d_gene: .
j_gene: TRBJ1-2
CDR3nt: TGTGCCAGCTCACCGACCCATGACTATGGCTACACCTTC
CDR3aa: CASSPTHDYGYTF

abundance: .
v_gene: TRBV30
d_gene: TRBD1
j_gene: TRBJ2-3
CDR3nt: TGTGCCTGGGACAGGGACAGGACTTTCTCTAGCACAGATACGCAGTATTTT
CDR3aa: CAWDRDRTFSSTDTQYF

abundance: .
v_gene: TRBV7-8
d_gene: .
j_gene: TRBJ2-7
CDR3nt: TGTGCCAGCAGCTTAAACCCGTTGGAGCAGTACTTC
CDR3aa: CASSLNPLEQYF

abundance: many
v_gene: TRBV7-3
d_gene: TRBD2
j_gene: TRBJ2-3
CDR3nt: TGTGCCAGCAGCTTAGGCCTAGCGGGAGGGAGAGATACGCAGTATTTT
CDR3aa: CASSLGLAGGRDTQYF

abundance: .
v_gene: TRBV10-3
d_gene: .
j_gene: TRBJ1-1
CDR3nt: TGTGCCATCAGCGACCCTCTAACGGGGCCTCCCAAGAACACTGAAGCCTTCTTT
CDR3aa: CAISDPLTGPPKNTEAFF

abundance: .
v_gene: TRBV6-5
d_gene: TRBD1
j_gene: TRBJ1-4
CDR3nt: TGTGCCAGCAGTTACCGACAGGGAACTAATGAAAAACTGTTTTTT
CDR3aa: CASSYRQGTNEKLFF

abundance: many
v_gene: TRBV10-1
d_gene: TRBD2
j_gene: TRBJ2-7
CDR3nt: TGCGCCAGCAGTGAGTGGACTAGCTTGTACGAGCAGTACTTC
CDR3aa: CASSEWTSLYEQYF

abundance: many
v_gene: TRBV5-6
d_gene: .
j_gene: TRBJ1-2
CDR3nt: TGTGCCAGCAGCTCTCCTTGGTGGGGCTATGGCTACACCTTC
CDR3aa: CASSSPWWGYGYTF

abundance: few
v_gene: TRBV30
d_gene: .
j_gene: TRBJ2-5
CDR3nt: TGTGCCTGGAGCTTCGGGAGAACAGAGACCCAGTACTTC
CDR3aa: CAWSFGRTETQYF

abundance: .
v_gene: TRBV11-1
d_gene: .
j_gene: TRBJ1-1
CDR3nt: TGTGCCAGCAGCCGGCGGTGGGCGGACACTGAAGCTTTCTTT
CDR3aa: CASSRRWADTEAFF

abundance: .
v_gene: TRBV10-2
d_gene: .
j_gene: TRBJ1-1
CDR3nt: TGCGCCACCTCTGTCCTTCGGGCCCTAAACACTGAAGCTTTCTTT
CDR3aa: CATSVLRALNTEAFF

abundance: many
v_gene: TRBV29-1
d_gene: .
j_gene: TRBJ1-5
CDR3nt: TGCAGCGTCCGAGGGGGGGGCCTCGATCAGCCCCAGCATTTT
CDR3aa: CSVRGGGLDQPQHF

abundance: .
v_gene: TRBV20-1
d_gene: .
j_gene: TRBJ2-1
CDR3nt: TGCAGTGTTTCTACAGGGCTAGCAGGCTACAATGAGCAGTTCTTC
CDR3aa: CSVSTGLAGYNEQFF

abundance: many
v_gene: TRBV20-1
d_gene: TRBD2
j_gene: TRBJ2-5
CDR3nt: TGCAGTGCTAGTGGGAGCGGGGGGCGAGCTTTCGAGACCCAGTACTTC
CDR3aa: CSASGSGGRAFETQYF

abundance: many
v_gene: TRBV20-1
d_gene: .
j_gene: TRBJ2-7
CDR3nt: TGCAGTGCTAGAGATACCAGGAAGAGCTCCTACGAGCAGTACTTC
CDR3aa: CSARDTRKSSYEQYF

abundance: .
v_gene: TRBV6-5
d_gene: TRBD1
j_gene: TRBJ2-5
CDR3nt: TGTGCCACCGGACAGGGACAAGAGACCCAGTACTTC
CDR3aa: CATGQGQETQYF

abundance: many
v_gene: TRBV2
d_gene: .
j_gene: TRBJ1-2
CDR3nt: TGTGCCAGCAGTGAAACAGGAAGGGGCTACACCTTC
CDR3aa: CASSETGRGYTF

abundance: many
v_gene: TRBV6-1
d_gene: TRBD1
j_gene: TRBJ1-5
CDR3nt: TGTGCCAGCAGTGATAGTACAGGGGGCGCAGGACAGCCCCAGCATTTT
CDR3aa: CASSDSTGGAGQPQHF

abundance: .
v_gene: TRBV10-3
d_gene: TRBD1
j_gene: TRBJ1-1
CDR3nt: TGTGCCATCAGTGATCAAGACAGGGGCACTGAAGCTTTCTTT
CDR3aa: CAISDQDRGTEAFF

abundance: many
v_gene: TRBV7-9
d_gene: .
j_gene: TRBJ1-4
CDR3nt: TGTGCCAGCAGCAGAAGAAATGAAAAACTGTTTTTT
CDR3aa: CASSRRNEKLFF

abundance: many
v_gene: TRBV15
d_gene: TRBD1
j_gene: TRBJ1-2
CDR3nt: TGTGCCACCAGCCAAGGACAGGGCTATGGCTACACCTTC
CDR3aa: CATSQGQGYGYTF

abundance: .
v_gene: TRBV11-3
d_gene: .
j_gene: TRBJ1-1
CDR3nt: TGTGCCAGCAGCTCAACTAAAAACACTGAAGCTTTCTTT
CDR3aa: CASSSTKNTEAFF

abundance: many
v_gene: TRBV4-1
d_gene: .
j_gene: TRBJ2-7
CDR3nt: TGCGCCAGCAGCCAGCCGGGACAATCGTACGAGCAGTACTTC
CDR3aa: CASSQPGQSYEQYF

abundance: many
v_gene: TRBV15
d_gene: TRBD2
j_gene: TRBJ2-7
CDR3nt: TGTGCCACCAGCAGAGATAGCGGGGGACAGTCCTACGAGCAGTACTTC
CDR3aa: CATSRDSGGQSYEQYF

abundance: many
v_gene: TRBV7-3
d_gene: .
j_gene: TRBJ1-2
CDR3nt: TGTGCCAGCAGGTCCCCAGGCATTCGCTATGGCTACACCTTC
CDR3aa: CASRSPGIRYGYTF

abundance: many
v_gene: TRBV10-2
d_gene: .
j_gene: TRBJ1-1
CDR3nt: TGCGCCAGCAGTGAGCGGAGGGGGGACATGAACACTGAAGCTTTCTTT
CDR3aa: CASSERRGDMNTEAFF

abundance: many
v_gene: TRBV5-1
d_gene: .
j_gene: TRBJ2-7
CDR3nt: TGCGCCAGCAACTCCGGGTCAGGGGAAGGCGAGCAGTACTTC
CDR3aa: CASNSGSGEGEQYF